Each of the 24 T cell receptor beta chains below was sequenced from the same sample in a study of patients and donors after allogeneic stem cell transplantation. TCRdb used MiXCR to reprocess the RT-PCR reads, holding one entry per CDR3 protein. The repertoire holds about 150,000 distinct CDR3 sequences, with 30% to 45% as singletons. Source material: blood, either unsorted or a sorted T cell fraction (not recorded which). These receptors originate from a human donor who was either an allogeneic HSCT recipient or a stem cell or donor lymphocyte infusion donor (not recorded which). It is not recorded whose cells these are; they may come from a transplant donor.

The chain uses TRBV20-1 and TRBJ1-1; D uncertain. Germline CDR1 reads DFQATT; CDR2 reads SNEGSKA (reference sequence). This CDR3 has 18 amino acids. Trimming shortened V by 0 bases and J by 1 base, and 21 bases separated the two germline ends. The CDR3 DNA reads TGCAGTGCTAGAGATGGCCCAGGAGAGGGTAGAAGGAACACTGAAGCTTTCTTT. This translates into CSARDGPGEGRRNTEAFF.

Only a few counts were recorded for this clonotype. The chain employs TRBV11-2 and TRBJ1-4, with D unresolved. Trimming pared 5 bases from V and 7 bases from J, leaving 17 bases between. Looked up from germline, CDR1 is SGHAT and CDR2 is FQNNGV. The CDR3 extends over 15 amino acids. The CDR3 region has the DNA TGTGCCAGCAGCCTTCAAGCCGCGAGCCGTGAAAAACTGTTTTTT. Translated: CASSLQAASREKLFF.

This clonotype turned up a few times. The chain employs TRBV12-3 or TRBV12-4 and TRBJ1-5, with D perhaps matching TRBD1 (5 bases). With 3 bases removed from V and 0 bases from J, the gap between germline ends came to 9 bases. The CDR3 runs 15 residues. The CDR3 spells CASSFGDFSNQPQHF. In DNA, the CDR3 is TGTGCCAGCAGTTTTGGGGACTTTAGCAATCAGCCCCAGCATTTT.

The V gene is TRBV9, the J gene TRBJ1-6; the D gene is possibly TRBD1 (6 bases). Germline V lookup: CDR1 SGDLS, CDR2 YYNGEE. The germline V and J ends were trimmed by 6 bases and 7 bases, with 14 bases remaining between them. This CDR3 is 14 amino acids long. In DNA, the CDR3 is TGTGCCAGCACCGACACAACAGGGAATTCACCCCTCCACTTT. Amino acids: CASTDTTGNSPLHF.

This clonotype has ten or more counts. This chain joins TRBV20-1 and TRBJ1-3, with D unclear. The CDR3 length is 16 residues. The V end lost 1 base, the J end lost 0 bases, and 13 bases lay between the germline ends. Germline loops: CDR1 DFQATT, CDR2 SNEGSKA (reference sequence). The CDR3 DNA sequence: TGCAGTGCTAGAGGTCCCATTAATATCTCTGGAAACACCATATATTTT. Amino acid sequence: CSARGPINISGNTIYF.

The DNA for the CDR3 is TGTGCCAGCAGCTCGACTCCCAACACTGAAGCTTTCTTT. Translation: CASSSTPNTEAFF. The chain recombines TRBV7-3 with TRBJ1-1; D ambiguous. The CDR3 totals 13 residues. V was clipped by 4 bases and J by 2 bases, with 8 bases between them. Germline loops: CDR1 SGHTA, CDR2 FQGTGA.

The rearrangement joins TRBV6-5 to TRBJ2-4; 7 nucleotides agree with TRBD1. The CDR3 runs to 13 residues. From germline, CDR1 is MNHEY and CDR2 SVGAGI. Trimming took 7 bases from V and 6 from J; bases not matched to a gene: 6. The CDR3 reads CASTRQGSNIQYF. CDR3 nucleotides: TGTGCCAGCACCCGACAGGGTTCAAACATTCAGTACTTC.

This clonotype turned up a few times. The gene calls are TRBV29-1 and TRBJ1-2; D gene unclear. The germline V gene has CDR1 SQVTM and CDR2 ANQGSEA. V was pared by 3 bases and J by 3 bases, with 17 bases between. CDR3 size: 15 residues. Here the CDR3 DNA reads TGCAGCGTTGAGGGCGTCACGGGAAGAGACTATGGCTACACCTTC. Translation gives CSVEGVTGRDYGYTF.

A few counts support this clonotype. This rearrangement joins TRBV5-1 to TRBJ1-1, with 8 bases that match TRBD1. The CDR3 extends over 15 amino acids. Germline V gene lookup returns CDR1 SGHRS and CDR2 YFSETQ. After removal of 4 bases from V and 1 base from J, the junction contained 6 bases not matched to a gene. DNA for the CDR3: TGCGCCAGCAGCCCTACAGACAGGGGGAACACTGAAGCTTTCTTT. Amino acids: CASSPTDRGNTEAFF. Combining the CDR3 with reference TRBV5-1 and TRBJ1-1 gives the whole variable domain KAGVTQTPRYLIKTRGQQVTLSCSPISGHRSVSWYQQTPGQGLQFLFEYFSETQRNKGNFPGRFSGRQFSNSRSEMNVSTLELGDSALYLCASSPTDRGNTEAFFGQGTRLTVV.

There are a few counts of this clonotype. This sequence joins TRBV20-1 and TRBJ1-5; 8 bases align to TRBD1. V shed 3 bases and J 0 bases; nucleotides not matched to a gene: 16. In germline, CDR1 is DFQATT, CDR2 SNEGSKA (reference sequence). This CDR3 has 19 amino acids. CDR3 sequence: CSASSPGTGGIYSNQPQHF. The CDR3 DNA reads as TGCAGTGCTAGCTCTCCCGGGACAGGAGGAATTTATAGCAATCAGCCCCAGCATTTT.

This sequence joins TRBV7-3 and TRBJ2-2; a weak D match, TRBD1 (6 bases). V dropped 6 bases and J dropped 7 bases, with 9 bases sitting between them. The CDR3 is 12 amino acids. CDR1 and CDR2 (germline): SGHTA, FQGTGA. The CDR3 bases are TGTGCCAGCAGTTCGGGACACGGGGAGCTGTTTTTT. This translates into CASSSGHGELFF.

This chain joins TRBV21-1 and TRBJ1-1; TRBD1, the table's D call, lacks a check against the DNA. TRBV21-1 is assigned pseudogene status. This CDR3 region has 14 residues. The CDR3 region is CASSKGRGNAEAFF. The DNA of the CDR3 is TGTGCCAGCAGCAAAGGCAGGGGGAACGCTGAAGCTTTCTTT.

V gene TRBV10-3 combines with J gene TRBJ2-2; 9 bases are a match to TRBD1. The CDR3 is 14 residues long. CDR1 is ENHRY, CDR2 SYGVKD, per germline. The ends lost 6 bases at V and 4 bases at J; junction bases unmatched: 3. CDR3 loop: CAIRGQGGTGELFF. CDR3 bases: TGTGCCATCAGGGGACAGGGAGGCACCGGGGAGCTGTTTTTT.

This chain links TRBV5-1 with TRBJ1-6; unclear D gene. V dropped 1 base and J dropped 3 bases, with 11 bases sitting between them. The CDR3 spans 16 residues. Germline assignment: CDR1 SGHRS and CDR2 YFSETQ. CDR3: CASSLSADLYNSPLHF. CDR3 bases: TGCGCCAGCAGCTTGTCTGCGGACCTCTATAATTCACCCCTCCACTTT.

The CDR3 loop reads CASSESGGRSTGELFF. CDR3 bases: TGTGCCAGCAGTGAATCCGGGGGGCGCAGCACCGGGGAGCTGTTTTTT. This chain joins TRBV2 and TRBJ2-2; a possible D gene is TRBD2 (7 bases). V was pared by 2 bases and J by 4 bases, with 14 bases between. This CDR3 contains 16 residues. CDR1 is SNHLY, CDR2 FYNNEI, per germline.

The chain recombines TRBV20-1 with TRBJ1-2; 12 bases align to TRBD1. This CDR3 region has 15 residues. The trim removed 0 bases at V and 4 bases at J, leaving 3 bases unmatched. Germline assignment: CDR1 DFQATT and CDR2 SNEGSKA (reference sequence). The CDR3 region is CSAREGTGGLYGYTF. The DNA of the CDR3 is TGCAGTGCTAGAGAGGGGACAGGGGGCCTCTATGGCTACACCTTC.

The genes are TRBV7-9 and TRBJ2-3; no reliable D call. Germline values: CDR1 SEHNR, CDR2 FQNEAQ (reference sequence). V lost 2 bases to trimming and J lost 1 base, with 7 bases between them. CDR3 size: 14 residues. The CDR3 nucleotides are TGTGCCAGCAGCTTATTGGTGGGCACAGATACGCAGTATTTT. It translates to CASSLLVGTDTQYF. Full variable domain (remainder filled in from reference TRBV7-9 and TRBJ2-3): DTGVSQNPRHKITKRGQNVTFRCDPISEHNRLYWYRQTLGQGPEFLTYFQNEAQLEKSRLLSDRFSAERPKGSFSTLEIQRTEQGDSAMYLCASSLLVGTDTQYFGPGTRLTVL.

V usage is TRBV12-3 or TRBV12-4 and J usage is TRBJ2-2; TRBD2 might be the D (5 bases). Deletions cut 3 bases from V and 4 bases from J, with 12 bases between. The CDR3 runs to 15 residues. CDR3 loop: CASSFGRAGTGELFF. The CDR3 DNA sequence: TGTGCCAGCAGTTTTGGCCGTGCGGGCACCGGGGAGCTGTTTTTT.

The J gene is TRBJ1-2, the V gene TRBV6-6, with D hard to call. Germline V gene data show CDR1 as MNHNY and CDR2 as SVGAGI (reference sequence). Deletions cut 7 bases from V and 4 bases from J, with 16 bases between. This CDR3 comprises 14 residues. CDR3 nucleotides: TGTGCCAGCACCCCCCTACGGAATCCCTATGGCTACACCTTC. Protein product: CASTPLRNPYGYTF.

This clonotype was seen more than once but under ten times. The genes are TRBV12-3 or TRBV12-4 and TRBJ1-3, with D possibly matching TRBD1 (6 bases). The CDR3 runs 14 residues. Trimming stripped 2 bases from V and 8 bases from J, with 13 bases between. DNA of the CDR3: TGTGCCAGCAGTTTAATTCGGGGGCGGCACACCATATATTTT. This encodes CASSLIRGRHTIYF.

The chain combines TRBV6-5 with TRBJ1-4; D is possibly TRBD1 (5 bases). Germline values: CDR1 MNHEY, CDR2 SVGAGI. Between the trimmed V and J ends, which lost 5 bases and 8 bases, there was a span of 12 bases. This CDR3 is 13 amino acids long. CDR3 nucleotide sequence: TGTGCCAGCAGTCGCACCAGGGAAGAAAAACTGTTTTTT. Encoded protein: CASSRTREEKLFF.

This clonotype was detected a few times. V is TRBV12-3 or TRBV12-4 and J is TRBJ1-3; 10 bases are shared with TRBD1. The CDR3 is 15 residues long. The V gene end was trimmed by 6 bases and the J gene end by 2 bases; junction bases not matched to a gene: 4. As DNA, the CDR3 is TGTGCCAGCAGGGGGACAGGGGAGACTGGAAACACCATATATTTT. Encoded protein: CASRGTGETGNTIYF.

V is TRBV12-3 or TRBV12-4 and J is TRBJ1-5, with D possibly matching TRBD1 (6 bases). There are 15 residues in the CDR3. Trimming took off 2 bases at V and 2 bases at J, with 10 bases between the two ends. The chain's CDR3 is CASSLTGRGNQPQHF. CDR3 coding DNA: TGTGCCAGCAGTTTAACAGGGCGGGGCAATCAGCCCCAGCATTTT.

This clonotype was seen only once. V and J are TRBV3-1 and TRBJ2-5; possible D gene TRBD2, 5 bases. The germline CDR1 and CDR2 sequences are LGHDT and YNNKEL (reference sequence). Deletions cut 0 bases from V and 2 bases from J, with 10 bases between. This CDR3 contains 15 residues. The CDR3 is CASSQEEERQETQYF. CDR3 nucleotides: TGTGCCAGCAGCCAAGAGGAGGAGCGTCAAGAGACCCAGTACTTC.